The TCR beta chain described here comes from a study of regulatory T cells in long-lasting Graves disease. Broader study findings: Persistent disease was characterized by preferential usage of TRBV28, TRBJ1-2 and TRBJ2-5. Compared with new cases, persistent Graves' patients showed reduced TCR diversity.

V was pared by 7 bases and J by 4 bases, with 13 bases between. This CDR3 has 13 residues. Germline assignment: CDR1 ENHRY and CDR2 SYGVKD. With iRepertoire HTBI primers and Arm-PCR of CDR3 regions, TCR beta libraries were built. In TCRdb, the multiplex PCR reads were re-called with MiXCR into one record per CDR3 protein. The top ten hold around an eighth of the sample, which has a few hundred thousand distinct CDR3 sequences, around 23% seen once. The time point: persistent/refractory GD, antithyroid drugs over 5 years with positive TRAb. Making the TCR library involved RNA that had been extracted from PBMCs. In its sample, this clonotype was seen many times. The antigen is unknown.

The chain carries TRBV10-3 and TRBJ1-2, with a possible D match to TRBD1 (5 bases). The material was peripheral blood mononuclear cells (PBMCs), obtained when the disease was refractory, from a patient treated with antithyroid drugs. The sequence was collected from a female donor with Graves disease. The CDR3 nucleotides read TGTGCCATCAAGGACACCCAATCCTATGGCTACACCTTC. Translating it yields CAIKDTQSYGYTF.